The clone carrying this T cell receptor (beta chain) was observed many times. No antigen is known for it. The data derive from a study of CD8+CD57+ T cells in acquired aplastic anemia. About the study: Across the sorted CD4+ and CD8+ cells, DNA amounts averaged approximately 3 ug. Researchers reported that healthy donors averaged approximately 9.8 million reads for CD4+ cells.

CDR3 and TCR beta VDJ profiling relied on genomic DNA as the template. TCRdb ran MiXCR on the reads and lists one entry per CDR3 protein. The sample contains about 400,000 distinct CDR3 sequences, 55% to 70% of which appear only once. General study results and limits: The study found no significant CD8+ Simpson's diversity difference between patients and controls. The number of CD8+ CDR3 sequences shared by patients and controls was approximately 28.

Looked up from germline, CDR1 is LNHDA and CDR2 is SQIVND (reference sequence). The V segment lost 5 bases and the J segment 9 bases; nucleotides outside the gene matches: 5. CDR3 length: 12 residues. The TCR sequence derives from a human donor in good health, serving as a control. Material for sequencing was sorted CD4+, CD8+, or CD8+CD57+ T cells (not recorded which) from PBMCs. This chain uses TRBV19 with TRBJ2-3; 7 bases agree with TRBD1. The CDR3 region has the DNA TGTGCCAGTAGTCCGAGACAGGGCACGCAGTATTTT. Encoded protein: CASSPRQGTQYF.